This TCR beta chain was recovered during a study of T-cell memory formation after mild COVID-19. Findings and caveats of the study: CD4+ contracting clones were mainly CM and EM; CD8+ ones, EMRA.

One entry per CDR3 protein, called by TCRdb with MiXCR from the 5' RACE reads. This sample has about 430,000 distinct CDR3 sequences, with about a sixth found just once. The CDR3 covers 14 residues. V was trimmed by 0 bases and J by 6 bases, leaving 14 bases between them. In germline, CDR1 is DFQATT, CDR2 SNEGSKA (reference sequence). For this clonotype: What it recognizes is unknown.

The genes are TRBV20-1 and TRBJ2-5; D possibly corresponds to TRBD2 (6 bases). The sequencing input was PBMCs or a T cell subset sorted from them (not recorded which). The clonotype was recovered from a young man who had mild COVID-19 (a few samples of this study predate the infection). Cell type and time point are not known. The CDR3 bases are TGCAGTGCTAGAGATAGGAGGGCGGGGCAGACCCAGTACTTC. Its translation is CSARDRRAGQTQYF.